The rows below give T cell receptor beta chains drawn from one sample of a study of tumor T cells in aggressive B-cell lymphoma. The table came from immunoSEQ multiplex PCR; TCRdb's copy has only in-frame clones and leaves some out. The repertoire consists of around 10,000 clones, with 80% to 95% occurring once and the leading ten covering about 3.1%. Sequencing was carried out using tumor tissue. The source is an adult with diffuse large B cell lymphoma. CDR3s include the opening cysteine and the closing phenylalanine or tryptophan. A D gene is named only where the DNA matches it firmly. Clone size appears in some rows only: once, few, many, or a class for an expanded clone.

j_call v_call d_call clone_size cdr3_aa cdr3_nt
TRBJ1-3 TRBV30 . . CAWSVLQGRNTIYF TGTGCCTGGAGTGTACTACAGGGTAGAAACACCATATATTTT
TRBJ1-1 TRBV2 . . CASNGHLNTEAFF TGTGCCAGCAATGGACACCTGAACACTGAAGCTTTCTTT
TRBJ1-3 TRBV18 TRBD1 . CASSPPDRLPSGNTIYF TGTGCCAGCTCACCACCGGACAGGTTACCCTCTGGAAACACCATATATTTT
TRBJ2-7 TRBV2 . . CASNIRAYEQYF TGTGCCAGCAATATCAGGGCCTACGAGCAGTACTTC
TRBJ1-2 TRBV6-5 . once CASTSGVGYTF TGTGCCAGCACTTCAGGGGTTGGCTACACCTTC
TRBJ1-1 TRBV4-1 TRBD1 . CASSQTGYEAFF TGCGCCAGCAGCCAGACAGGGTATGAAGCTTTCTTT
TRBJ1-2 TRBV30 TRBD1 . CAWSGGQGAYGYTF TGTGCCTGGAGTGGAGGACAGGGGGCCTATGGCTACACCTTC
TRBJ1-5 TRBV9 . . CASSVDGGPYQPQHF TGTGCCAGCAGCGTAGACGGGGGACCCTATCAGCCCCAGCATTTT
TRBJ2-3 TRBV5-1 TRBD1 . CASSPSTGGRTDTQYF TGCGCCAGCAGCCCATCGACAGGGGGCCGGACAGATACGCAGTATTTT
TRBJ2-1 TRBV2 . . CASSEGQGWWHEQFF TGTGCCAGCAGTGAGGGGCAGGGATGGTGGCATGAGCAGTTCTTC
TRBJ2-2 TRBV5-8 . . CASSLGQGWSTGELFF TGTGCCAGCAGCTTGGGCCAGGGTTGGAGCACCGGGGAGCTGTTTTTT
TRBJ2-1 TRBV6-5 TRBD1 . CASSRTGQGEQFF TGTGCCAGCAGCCGAACTGGACAGGGGGAGCAGTTCTTC
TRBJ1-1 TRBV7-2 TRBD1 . CASSLGVTGGTEAFF TGTGCCAGCAGCTTAGGGGTAACAGGGGGCACTGAAGCTTTCTTT
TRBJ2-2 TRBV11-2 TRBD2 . CASIRSGRNTGELFF TGTGCCAGCATCCGGAGCGGGAGGAACACCGGGGAGCTGTTTTTT
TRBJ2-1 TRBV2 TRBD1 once CASSSPGGAYNEQFF TGTGCCAGCAGTTCACCAGGGGGAGCCTACAATGAGCAGTTCTTC
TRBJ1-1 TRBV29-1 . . CSVESDRYTEAFF TGCAGCGTTGAATCTGACAGATACACTGAAGCTTTCTTT
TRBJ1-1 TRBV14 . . CASSQRVRGKAFF TGTGCCAGCAGCCAACGAGTACGGGGAAAAGCTTTCTTT
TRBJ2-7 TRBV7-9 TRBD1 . CASTGGQATSYKQYF TGTGCCAGCACCGGTGGACAGGCGACCTCCTACAAGCAGTACTTC
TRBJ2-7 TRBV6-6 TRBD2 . CASSLLAGLSYEQYF TGTGCCAGCAGTTTATTAGCGGGGCTATCCTACGAGCAGTACTTC
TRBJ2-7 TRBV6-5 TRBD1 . CASTDDRGYEQYF TGTGCCAGCACAGACGACAGGGGCTACGAGCAGTACTTC
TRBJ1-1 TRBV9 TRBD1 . CASSATGTGSAFF TGTGCCAGCAGCGCCACCGGGACAGGGTCAGCTTTCTTT
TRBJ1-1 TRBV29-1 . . CSVAVNTEAFF TGCAGCGTTGCGGTGAACACTGAAGCTTTCTTT
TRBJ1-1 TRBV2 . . CASSEGSGRGAFF TGTGCCAGCAGTGAAGGTTCCGGTAGGGGAGCTTTCTTT
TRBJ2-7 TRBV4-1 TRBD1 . CASSRTLQGSYEQYF TGCGCCAGCAGTCGGACTCTACAGGGGTCCTACGAGCAGTACTTC
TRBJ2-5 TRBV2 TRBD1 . CASRKGQTGETQYF TGTGCCAGCAGAAAGGGACAGACTGGGGAGACCCAGTACTTC
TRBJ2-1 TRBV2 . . CASSPSRDNEQFF TGTGCCAGCAGTCCCTCGAGAGACAATGAGCAGTTCTTC
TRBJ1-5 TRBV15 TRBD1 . CATSRTGTGRNQPQHF TGTGCCACCAGCAGAACCGGGACAGGGCGCAATCAGCCCCAGCATTTT
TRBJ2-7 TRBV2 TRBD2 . CASSEAREGSYEQYF TGTGCCAGCAGTGAAGCCAGGGAGGGTTCCTACGAACAGTACTTC
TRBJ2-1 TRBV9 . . CASSGGPGVNNEQFF TGTGCCAGCAGCGGGGGCCCGGGAGTGAACAATGAGCAGTTCTTC
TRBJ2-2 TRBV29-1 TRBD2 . CSVGAPGLGDTGELFF TGCAGCGTTGGGGCCCCGGGACTAGGGGACACCGGGGAGCTGTTTTTT
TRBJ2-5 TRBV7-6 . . CASSLGGWRFQETQYF TGTGCCAGCAGCTTAGGGGGATGGAGGTTCCAAGAGACCCAGTACTTC
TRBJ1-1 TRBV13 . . CASSLSKHPPNVAFF TGTGCCAGCAGCTTATCGAAGCACCCGCCCAATGTGGCTTTCTTT
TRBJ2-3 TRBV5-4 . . CASSLGFSGAGDTQYF TGTGCCAGCAGCTTGGGATTTAGCGGAGCGGGAGATACGCAGTATTTT
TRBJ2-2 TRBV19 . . CASSIASGSGELFF TGTGCCAGTAGTATAGCCTCGGGGTCCGGGGAGCTGTTTTTT
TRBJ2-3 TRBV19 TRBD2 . CASAPWGGIADTQYF TGTGCCAGCGCCCCATGGGGGGGTATTGCAGATACGCAGTATTTT
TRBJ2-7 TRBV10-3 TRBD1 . CAISDQDRGQGEQYF TGTGCCATCAGTGATCAGGACAGGGGGCAGGGCGAGCAGTACTTC
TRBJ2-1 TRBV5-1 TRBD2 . CASFLSGGTYNEQFF TGCGCCAGTTTCCTTAGCGGGGGAACCTACAATGAGCAGTTCTTC
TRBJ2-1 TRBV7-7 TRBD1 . CASSSGTGSYNEQFF TGTGCTAGCAGCTCTGGGACAGGCTCCTACAATGAGCAGTTCTTC
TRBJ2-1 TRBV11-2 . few CASSLGSTGQFF TGTGCCAGCAGCTTAGGGTCGACAGGGCAGTTCTTC
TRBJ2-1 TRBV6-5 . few CASQRLAAYNEQFF TGTGCCAGCCAGAGACTTGCAGCCTACAATGAGCAGTTCTTC
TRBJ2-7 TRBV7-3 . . CASILRGGDEQYF TGTGCCAGCATCTTAAGAGGAGGGGATGAGCAGTACTTC
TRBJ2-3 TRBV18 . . CVSSDRSDTQYF TGTGTCAGCTCAGACAGGTCGGATACGCAGTATTTT
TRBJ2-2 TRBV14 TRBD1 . CASRGQFTGELFF TGTGCCAGCCGGGGACAGTTCACCGGGGAGCTGTTTTTT
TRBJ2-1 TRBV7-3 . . CASSLNQGEQFF TGTGCCAGCAGCTTAAACCAGGGCGAGCAGTTCTTC
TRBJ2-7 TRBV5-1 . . CASGRTGSNSYEQYF TGCGCCAGCGGCCGAACCGGGTCCAACTCCTACGAGCAGTACTTC
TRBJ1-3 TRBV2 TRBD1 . CASRRQGSTIYF TGTGCCAGCAGGAGACAGGGAAGCACCATATATTTT
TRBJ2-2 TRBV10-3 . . CAISPGTPNTGELFF TGTGCCATCAGCCCCGGGACTCCTAACACCGGGGAGCTGTTTTTT
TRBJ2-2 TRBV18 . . CASSPIAGEINAGELFF TGTGCCAGCTCACCAATTGCAGGGGAAATTAACGCCGGGGAGCTGTTTTTT
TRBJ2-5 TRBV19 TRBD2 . CASSISLAGGPLQETQYF TGTGCCAGTAGTATTAGTCTAGCGGGGGGCCCTCTCCAAGAGACCCAGTACTTC
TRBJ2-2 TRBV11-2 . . CASSLDPGSNTGELFF TGTGCCAGCAGCTTAGATCCGGGTTCGAACACCGGGGAGCTGTTTTTT
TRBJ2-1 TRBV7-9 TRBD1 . CASSWNRGGANEQFF TGTGCCAGCAGCTGGAATCGAGGGGGCGCCAATGAGCAGTTCTTC
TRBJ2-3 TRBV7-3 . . CASSLSPSADTQYF TGTGCCAGCAGCTTAAGTCCTAGCGCAGATACGCAGTATTTT
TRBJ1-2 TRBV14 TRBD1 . CASSQTGTYTF TGTGCCAGCAGCCAGACAGGGACCTACACCTTC